Listed below are T cell receptor beta chains from one sample, sequenced in a study of brain T cells in children with intractable seizures. Here immunoSEQ multiplex PCR was the method, and the copy in TCRdb shows in-frame clones only, minus some. The table lists 300,000 to 400,000 clones, 85% to 95% of them singletons. The specimen comprised peripheral blood, sampled more than 4 months after surgery. Receptor source: a boy under two years old with tuberous sclerosis and intractable seizures. Each CDR3 is given with its conserved first and last residue. Fields, in order: J gene, D gene, clone size, V gene, CDR3 protein, CDR3 DNA. D genes are given only for firm matches. Clone size, where shown, is once, few, many, or a class for clones that have expanded.

J: TRBJ2-1
D: -
size: -
V: TRBV5-1
CDR3: CASEEGASNEQFF
DNA: TGCGCCAGCGAGGAGGGGGCTTCAAATGAGCAGTTCTTC

J: TRBJ2-3
D: TRBD2
size: -
V: TRBV3-1/TRBV3-2
CDR3: CASSRGTSGGSGDTQYF
DNA: TGTGCCAGCAGCCGGGGGACTAGCGGGGGTTCCGGAGATACGCAGTATTTT

J: TRBJ2-7
D: TRBD1
size: -
V: TRBV30
CDR3: CAWRWGQVLYEQYF
DNA: TGTGCCTGGAGATGGGGACAGGTCTTATACGAGCAGTACTTC

J: TRBJ1-1
D: -
size: once
V: TRBV5-1
CDR3: CASSLVPRNTEAFF
DNA: TGCGCCAGCAGCTTGGTACCTCGGAACACTGAAGCTTTCTTT

J: TRBJ2-5
D: -
size: -
V: TRBV7-3
CDR3: CASSSPPEETQYF
DNA: TGTGCCAGCAGCTCCCCGCCCGAAGAGACCCAGTACTTC

J: TRBJ1-5
D: TRBD1
size: -
V: TRBV7-9
CDR3: CASSSGGQDNQPQHF
DNA: TGTGCCAGCAGCTCCGGAGGACAGGATAATCAGCCCCAGCATTTT

J: TRBJ2-2
D: TRBD1
size: -
V: TRBV24-1
CDR3: CATSDTTGSTGELFF
DNA: TGTGCCACCAGTGATACGACAGGGTCCACCGGGGAGCTGTTTTTT

J: TRBJ2-1
D: -
size: -
V: TRBV5-6
CDR3: CASSVTLNEQFF
DNA: TGTGCCAGCAGCGTTACGCTGAATGAGCAGTTCTTC

J: TRBJ2-3
D: TRBD1
size: -
V: TRBV24-1
CDR3: CATSKWDRGADTQYF
DNA: TGTGCCACCAGTAAATGGGACAGGGGGGCAGATACGCAGTATTTT

J: TRBJ1-1
D: -
size: -
V: TRBV5-4
CDR3: CASSLGPGGSLGEAFF
DNA: TGTGCCAGCAGCTTGGGCCCGGGCGGGAGCCTAGGAGAAGCTTTCTTT

J: TRBJ2-7
D: -
size: once
V: TRBV5-4
CDR3: CASSLIYDEQYF
DNA: TGTGCCAGCAGCCTTATCTATGACGAGCAGTACTTC

J: TRBJ2-3
D: TRBD2
size: -
V: TRBV7-2
CDR3: CASSLTSGGATQYF
DNA: TGTGCCAGCAGCTTGACTAGCGGGGGGGCTACGCAGTATTTT

J: TRBJ2-7
D: -
size: once
V: TRBV27
CDR3: CASSLRTFGGEQYF
DNA: TGTGCCAGCAGTTTGCGTACATTCGGTGGCGAGCAGTACTTC

J: TRBJ2-7
D: -
size: -
V: TRBV21-1
CDR3: CASSKSGTADSYEQYF
DNA: TGTGCCAGCAGCAAGTCCGGGACAGCGGACTCCTACGAGCAGTACTTC

J: TRBJ2-1
D: -
size: -
V: TRBV6-6
CDR3: CASSYEHRATNEQFF
DNA: TGTGCCAGCAGTTACGAACACAGGGCTACCAATGAGCAGTTCTTC

J: TRBJ2-1
D: -
size: -
V: TRBV5-4
CDR3: CASSRGAGAYNEQFF
DNA: TGTGCCAGCAGCCGCGGCGCGGGTGCCTACAATGAGCAGTTCTTC

J: TRBJ2-3
D: -
size: -
V: TRBV12-3/TRBV12-4
CDR3: CASRPSTDTQYF
DNA: TGTGCCAGCAGGCCCAGCACAGATACGCAGTATTTT

J: TRBJ2-7
D: -
size: -
V: TRBV12-3/TRBV12-4
CDR3: CASSGSLYEQYF
DNA: TGTGCCAGCAGTGGTAGCTTGTACGAGCAGTACTTC

J: TRBJ1-5
D: -
size: -
V: TRBV30
CDR3: CAWSWANQPQHF
DNA: TGTGCCTGGAGTTGGGCCAATCAGCCCCAGCATTTT

J: TRBJ2-1
D: TRBD2
size: -
V: TRBV10-1
CDR3: CASSESMTSGSPYNEQFF
DNA: TGCGCCAGCAGTGAGTCGATGACTAGCGGGAGTCCCTACAATGAGCAGTTCTTC

J: TRBJ1-5
D: -
size: -
V: TRBV6-5
CDR3: CASSLALGNQPQHF
DNA: TGTGCCAGCAGTTTAGCCCTGGGCAATCAGCCCCAGCATTTT

J: TRBJ1-2
D: TRBD1
size: -
V: TRBV3-1/TRBV3-2
CDR3: CASREDRGYGYTF
DNA: TGTGCCAGCAGGGAGGACAGGGGTTATGGCTACACCTTC

J: TRBJ2-1
D: -
size: -
V: TRBV2
CDR3: CASSDPPNEQFF
DNA: TGTGCCAGCAGTGATCCCCCCAATGAGCAGTTCTTC

J: TRBJ2-7
D: TRBD2
size: -
V: TRBV10-2
CDR3: CASSERGGSNYEQYF
DNA: TGCGCCAGCAGTGAGAGGGGCGGGAGTAACTACGAGCAGTACTTC

J: TRBJ2-3
D: TRBD1
size: -
V: TRBV7-9
CDR3: CASSLPGQGAGTQYF
DNA: TGTGCCAGCAGCTTACCGGGACAGGGGGCCGGTACGCAGTATTTT

J: TRBJ2-7
D: TRBD1
size: -
V: TRBV12-5
CDR3: CASGLVQGHYF
DNA: TGTGCTAGTGGTTTGGTACAGGGGCACTACTTC

J: TRBJ2-7
D: -
size: -
V: TRBV2
CDR3: CASCPRVSYEQYF
DNA: TGTGCTTCCTGCCCCAGGGTGTCCTACGAGCAGTACTTC

J: TRBJ1-5
D: TRBD1
size: -
V: TRBV23-1
CDR3: CASSQSGQGGSQPQHF
DNA: TGCGCCAGCAGTCAATCAGGACAGGGGGGGAGTCAGCCCCAGCATTTT

J: TRBJ2-5
D: TRBD2
size: -
V: TRBV19
CDR3: CASSSRAGGQETQYF
DNA: TGTGCCAGTAGTTCGCGCGCGGGGGGCCAAGAGACCCAGTACTTC

J: TRBJ1-5
D: TRBD1
size: once
V: TRBV30
CDR3: CAWRDRGSFNQPQHF
DNA: TGTGCCTGGAGAGACAGGGGATCTTTCAATCAGCCCCAGCATTTT

J: TRBJ2-7
D: -
size: many
V: TRBV30
CDR3: CAWTAVGTSYEQYF
DNA: TGTGCCTGGACTGCTGTGGGGACATCCTACGAGCAGTACTTC

J: TRBJ2-1
D: TRBD2
size: -
V: TRBV7-9
CDR3: CASSLPSGTTSYNEQFF
DNA: TGTGCCAGCAGCCTACCCTCCGGGACTACCTCCTACAATGAGCAGTTCTTC

J: TRBJ1-3
D: -
size: -
V: TRBV6-6
CDR3: CASSYPGPDTIYF
DNA: TGTGCCAGCAGTTACCCCGGGCCCGACACCATATATTTT

J: TRBJ2-3
D: -
size: -
V: TRBV5-1
CDR3: CASSSTVSTDTQYF
DNA: TGCGCCAGCAGCTCGACAGTTAGCACAGATACGCAGTATTTT

J: TRBJ2-5
D: -
size: -
V: TRBV6-5
CDR3: CASNNGYRIYF
DNA: TGTGCCAGCAACAATGGTTACCGAATTTACTTC

J: TRBJ2-2
D: TRBD2
size: -
V: TRBV10-2
CDR3: CASSGTSGTGELFF
DNA: TGCGCCAGCAGCGGGACTAGCGGGACCGGGGAGCTGTTTTTT

J: TRBJ2-7
D: -
size: -
V: TRBV5-1
CDR3: CASSFGSSYEQYF
DNA: TGCGCCAGCAGCTTTGGCAGCTCCTACGAGCAGTACTTC

J: TRBJ2-7
D: -
size: -
V: TRBV5-3
CDR3: CARNRVGQKFTYEQYF
DNA: TGTGCCAGAAACCGCGTAGGACAGAAGTTTACCTACGAGCAGTACTTC

J: TRBJ1-2
D: TRBD1
size: -
V: TRBV3-1/TRBV3-2
CDR3: CASSREDRDGLRYGYTF
DNA: TGTGCCAGCAGCCGAGAAGACAGGGATGGGTTGAGATATGGCTACACCTTC

J: TRBJ2-1
D: -
size: -
V: TRBV6-5
CDR3: CASSTTLEQFF
DNA: TGTGCCAGCAGTACCACTCTTGAGCAGTTCTTC

J: TRBJ1-1
D: -
size: -
V: TRBV28
CDR3: CASIVHAQAATEAFF
DNA: TGTGCCAGCATTGTACACGCACAGGCGGCCACTGAAGCTTTCTTT

J: TRBJ2-7
D: -
size: -
V: TRBV6-5
CDR3: CASSNIAGNYEQYF
DNA: TGTGCCAGCAGCAACATCGCAGGGAACTACGAGCAGTACTTC

J: TRBJ1-2
D: -
size: -
V: TRBV10-3
CDR3: CAISEGPYGYTF
DNA: TGTGCCATCAGTGAAGGTCCCTATGGCTACACCTTC